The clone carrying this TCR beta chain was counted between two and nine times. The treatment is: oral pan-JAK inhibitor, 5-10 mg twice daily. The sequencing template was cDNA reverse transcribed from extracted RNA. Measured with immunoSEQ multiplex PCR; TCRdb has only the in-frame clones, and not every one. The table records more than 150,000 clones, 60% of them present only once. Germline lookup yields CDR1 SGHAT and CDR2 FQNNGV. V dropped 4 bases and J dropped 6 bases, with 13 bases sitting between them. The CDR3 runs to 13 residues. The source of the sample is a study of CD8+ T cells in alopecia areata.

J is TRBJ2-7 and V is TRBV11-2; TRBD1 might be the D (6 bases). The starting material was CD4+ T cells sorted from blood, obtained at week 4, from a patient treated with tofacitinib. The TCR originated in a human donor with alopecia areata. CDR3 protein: CASSSGVGPEQYF. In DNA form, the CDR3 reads TGTGCCAGCAGCTCAGGGGTTGGGCCCGAGCAGTACTTC. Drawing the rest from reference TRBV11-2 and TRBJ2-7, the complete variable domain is EAGVAQSPRYKIIEKRQSVAFWCNPISGHATLYWYQQILGQGPKLLIQFQNNGVVDDSQLPKDRFSAERLKGVDSTLKIQPAKLEDSAVYLCASSSGVGPEQYFGPGTRLTVT.